This TCR beta chain stems from a study of T cell changes during pregnancy in multiple sclerosis. Libraries were prepared by immunoSEQ multiplex PCR; TCRdb keeps only in-frame clonotypes and omits some of them. The table records under 2,500 clones, 80% of them present only once. The CDR3 is 13 amino acids. Germline loops: CDR1 SGHVS, CDR2 FNYEAQ. V lost 5 bases to trimming and J lost 5 bases, with 13 bases between them. The J gene is TRBJ2-7, the V gene TRBV7-6; either TRBD1 or TRBD2 may fit D (5 bases each). The receptor's source is a female patient with multiple sclerosis, enrolled in a pregnancy study. Some clones in this sample may be carry-over from other donors' samples. Material for sequencing was CD4+ T cells from PBMCs (not recorded whether the cells were cultured). This CDR3 is CASSLGQGDEQYF. In DNA, the CDR3 is TGTGCCAGCAGCCTGGGCCAGGGAGACGAGCAGTACTTC.